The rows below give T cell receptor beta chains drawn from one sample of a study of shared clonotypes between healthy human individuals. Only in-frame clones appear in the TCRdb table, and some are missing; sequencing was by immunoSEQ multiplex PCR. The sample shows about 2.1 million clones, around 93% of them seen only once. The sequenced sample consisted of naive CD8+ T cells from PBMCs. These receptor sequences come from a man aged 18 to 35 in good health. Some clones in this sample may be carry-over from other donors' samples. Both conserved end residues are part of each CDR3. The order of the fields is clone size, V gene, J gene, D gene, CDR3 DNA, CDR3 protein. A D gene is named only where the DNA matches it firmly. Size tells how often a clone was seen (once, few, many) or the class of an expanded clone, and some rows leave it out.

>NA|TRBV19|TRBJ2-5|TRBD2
TGTGCCAGCGCTAGCGGCAGACAAGAGACCCAGTACTTC
CASASGRQETQYF
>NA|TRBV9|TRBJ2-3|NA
TGTGCCAGCAGCGTGTCATCGTGGGACACAGATACGCAGTATTTT
CASSVSSWDTDTQYF
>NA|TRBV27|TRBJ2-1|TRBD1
TGTGCCAGCAGTTTATCGTTCCCAGGGGGCTGGGCGAATGAGCAGTTCTTC
CASSLSFPGGWANEQFF
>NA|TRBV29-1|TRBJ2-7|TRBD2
TGCAGCGCCATAATAGCGGGAGGTTCCCACGAGCAGTACTTC
CSAIIAGGSHEQYF
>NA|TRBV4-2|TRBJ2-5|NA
TGTGCCAGCAGCCAGGGGGTGGCAGAGACCCAGTACTTC
CASSQGVAETQYF
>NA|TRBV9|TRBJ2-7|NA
TGTGCCAGCAGCGTGGCGCAGGGGACTTACGAGCAGTACTTC
CASSVAQGTYEQYF
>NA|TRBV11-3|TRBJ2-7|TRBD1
TGTGCCAGCAGCGCTCGACAGGGCCACTACGAGCAGTACTTC
CASSARQGHYEQYF
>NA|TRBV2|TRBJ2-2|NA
TGTGCCAGCATCCAGGGGGAGGTTACCGGGGAGCTGTTTTTT
CASIQGEVTGELFF
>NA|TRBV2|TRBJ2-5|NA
TGTGCCAGCAGTGAAGGCCTAGCTCGACAAGAGACCCAGTACTTC
CASSEGLARQETQYF
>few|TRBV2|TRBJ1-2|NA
TGTGCCAGCAGTCAATACAACTATGGCTACACCTTC
CASSQYNYGYTF
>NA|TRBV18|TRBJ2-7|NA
TGTGCCACCTCGCGCGGGGCCCCCTACGAGCAGTACTTC
CATSRGAPYEQYF
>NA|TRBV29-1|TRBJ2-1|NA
TGCAGCGACCTCCCGGACAGAGAACAGCAGTTCTTC
CSDLPDREQQFF
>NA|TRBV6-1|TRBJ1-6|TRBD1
TGTGCCAGCAGTGTCTTCCGGGGGACAGGGTACGAGAGTTCACCCCTCCACTTT
CASSVFRGTGYESSPLHF
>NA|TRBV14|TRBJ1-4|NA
TGTGCCAGCAGCCAAGACCATCGGCGAGGGTTGGGTGAAAAACTGTTTTTT
CASSQDHRRGLGEKLFF
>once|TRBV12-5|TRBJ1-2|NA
TGTGCTAGTGGTTGGGACGGTGAGATCTATGGCTACACCTTC
CASGWDGEIYGYTF
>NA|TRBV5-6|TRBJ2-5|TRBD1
TGTGCCAGCAGCTTGGGGACAGGGGGAACAGAGACCCAGTACTTC
CASSLGTGGTETQYF
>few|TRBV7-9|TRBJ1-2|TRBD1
TGTGCCAGCAGCTGGGGGACAGGGCCTACGGGCTACACCTTC
CASSWGTGPTGYTF